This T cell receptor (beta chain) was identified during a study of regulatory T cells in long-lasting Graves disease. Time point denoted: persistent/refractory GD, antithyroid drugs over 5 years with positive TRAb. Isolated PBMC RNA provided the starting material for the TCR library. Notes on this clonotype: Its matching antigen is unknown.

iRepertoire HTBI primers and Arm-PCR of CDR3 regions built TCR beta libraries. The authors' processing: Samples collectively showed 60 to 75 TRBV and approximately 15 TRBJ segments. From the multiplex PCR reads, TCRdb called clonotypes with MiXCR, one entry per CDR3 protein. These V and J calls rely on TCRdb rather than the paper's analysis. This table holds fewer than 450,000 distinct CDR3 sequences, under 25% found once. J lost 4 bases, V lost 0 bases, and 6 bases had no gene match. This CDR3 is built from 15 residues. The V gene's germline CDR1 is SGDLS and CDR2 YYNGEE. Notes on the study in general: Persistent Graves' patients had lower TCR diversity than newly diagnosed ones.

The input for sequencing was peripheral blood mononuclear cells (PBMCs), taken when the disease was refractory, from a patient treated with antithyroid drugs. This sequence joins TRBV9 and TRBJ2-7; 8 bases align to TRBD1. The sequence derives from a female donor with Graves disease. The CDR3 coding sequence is TGTGCCAGCAGCGTAGGTCAGGGGGCGACGTACGAGCAGTACTTC. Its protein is CASSVGQGATYEQYF.